This TCR beta chain appears in the sequencing data of a study of blood T cell repertoires in COVID-19. Looking at the study overall: T cells, B-cell-depleted T cells, or PBMCs provided the cDNA or gDNA that served as material.

Trimming removed 0 bases from V and 2 bases from J, with 11 bases in between. The CDR3 totals 15 residues. The germline V gene encodes CDR1 SGHAT and CDR2 FQDESV (reference sequence). Some clones are missing from TCRdb's copy, which holds only in-frame ones; the method was immunoSEQ multiplex PCR. Among about 290,000 clones, around 92% were seen once, and the ten largest hold 11%. This chain links TRBV11-1 with TRBJ2-7; TRBD2 might be the D (5 bases). The specimen was peripheral blood. This TCR was recovered from a woman in her 30s with COVID-19, enrolled during active disease. CDR3 amino acids: CASSLAGSNPYEQYF. The CDR3 DNA follows: TGTGCCAGCAGCTTAGCGGGGAGCAACCCCTACGAGCAGTACTTC.